Each of the 24 T cell receptor beta chains below was sequenced from the same sample in a study of cytomegalovirus exposure and HLA in healthy donors. The PCR contained 60 Vbeta and 13 Jbeta primers. Assay: immunoSEQ multiplex PCR; the TCRdb copy retains only in-frame clones and omits some. The repertoire holds about 110,000 clones, with 76% as singletons. Sequencing was performed on PBMCs. The receptors were gathered from a man aged 25-45 years in good health and CMV-seropositive.

The chain recombines TRBV6-5 with TRBJ1-6, with D uncertain. Trimming shortened V by 2 bases and J by 8 bases, and 10 bases separated the two germline ends. The CDR3 has 14 amino acids. The germline V gene encodes CDR1 MNHEY and CDR2 SVGAGI. The CDR3 nucleotides read TGTGCCAGCAGTTACGAGGGTAGGGATTCACCCCTCCACTTT. Its translation: CASSYEGRDSPLHF.

The gene calls are TRBV2 and TRBJ1-1; D possibly corresponds to TRBD1 (5 bases). This CDR3 region has 11 residues. The V end was cut by 3 bases, the J end by 10 bases, with 9 bases between. Germline V gene data show CDR1 as SNHLY and CDR2 as FYNNEI. CDR3 protein: CASSETVGAFF. The CDR3 nucleotides are TGTGCCAGCAGTGAGACAGTGGGAGCTTTCTTT. The variable domain in full, completed from reference TRBV2 and TRBJ1-1, reads EPEVTQTPSHQVTQMGQEVILRCVPISNHLYFYWYRQILGQKVEFLVSFYNNEISEKSEIFDDQFSVERPDGSNFTLKIRSTKLEDSAMYFCASSETVGAFFGQGTRLTVV.

The V gene is TRBV14, the J gene TRBJ2-1, with D possibly matching TRBD2 (5 bases). CDR1 is SGHDN and CDR2 is FVKESK in the germline V gene. This CDR3 comprises 15 residues. V lost 3 bases, J lost 2 bases, and 11 bases lay in between. As DNA, the CDR3 is TGTGCCAGCAGCCAGACGACGGGAACCTACAATGAGCAGTTCTTC. Its protein is CASSQTTGTYNEQFF.

This clone was observed a few times. The genes are TRBV7-9 and TRBJ2-2; no clear D gene. CDR1 and CDR2 from the germline V gene are SEHNR and FQNEAQ (reference sequence). CDR3 length: 12 amino acids. Trimming removed 0 bases at V and 8 bases at J, with 4 bases between. CDR3 sequence reads: CASSLAQGELFF. CDR3 nucleotides: TGTGCCAGCAGCTTAGCACAGGGGGAGCTGTTTTTT.

CDR3 protein: CASSFCGSSYNSPLHF. In DNA, the CDR3 is TGTGCCAGCAGTTTTTGCGGAAGCTCCTATAATTCACCCCTCCACTTT. J is TRBJ1-6 and V is TRBV27, with D unresolved. Germline V gene sequence: CDR1 MNHEY, CDR2 SMNVEV (reference sequence). CDR3 length equals 16 residues. V lost 3 bases to trimming and J lost 0 bases, with 9 bases between them.

The chain carries TRBV4-1 and TRBJ1-6; TRBD1 matches at 7 bases. Germline values: CDR1 MGHRA, CDR2 YSYEKL. V gave up 3 bases and J gave up 11 bases; unmatched junction bases: 7. This CDR3 region has 14 residues. DNA for the CDR3: TGCGCCAGCAGCCAGGAGACAGGGTGGACACCCCTCCACTTT. Translating gives CASSQETGWTPLHF.

This chain uses TRBV2 with TRBJ1-3, with no clear D. CDR3 length equals 12 residues. Germline lookup yields CDR1 SNHLY and CDR2 FYNNEI. The V end lost 10 bases, the J end lost 3 bases, and 10 bases lay between the germline ends. CDR3 nucleotides: TGTGCCATCCCAGTTGGTGGAAACACCATATATTTT. Amino acids: CAIPVGGNTIYF.

V gene TRBV2 combines with J gene TRBJ2-1; 8 bases align to TRBD2. This CDR3 comprises 18 residues. Germline V gene sequence: CDR1 SNHLY, CDR2 FYNNEI. Trimming took 10 bases from V and 2 from J; bases not matched to a gene: 19. The CDR3 DNA is TGTGCCACTCTAGGGAGCGAGCGGGGGACAAAAACCTACAATGAGCAGTTCTTC. This encodes CATLGSERGTKTYNEQFF. The whole variable domain, filled in from reference TRBV2 and TRBJ2-1, reads EPEVTQTPSHQVTQMGQEVILRCVPISNHLYFYWYRQILGQKVEFLVSFYNNEISEKSEIFDDQFSVERPDGSNFTLKIRSTKLEDSAMYFCATLGSERGTKTYNEQFFGPGTRLTVL.

The chain combines TRBV7-9 with TRBJ1-5; maybe TRBD1 (5 bases). V dropped 1 base and J dropped 6 bases, with 13 bases sitting between them. Germline V gene lookup returns CDR1 SEHNR and CDR2 FQNEAQ (reference sequence). CDR3 length: 15 residues. In nucleotides, the CDR3 is TGTGCCAGCAGCTTAGAGGGCCGCGGGGCTCAGCCCCAGCATTTT. This codes for CASSLEGRGAQPQHF.

The chain joins TRBV6-1 to TRBJ2-3; D is possibly TRBD2 (5 bases). CDR3 length: 18 residues. Germline loops: CDR1 MNHNS, CDR2 SASEGT. V was trimmed by 3 bases and J by 4 bases, leaving 23 bases between them. For the CDR3, the DNA is TGTGCCAGCAGTGAGCCCGGCAACAGCCCCAGTAGCGCAGATACGCAGTATTTT. Translation: CASSEPGNSPSSADTQYF.

This clone appeared a single time. This sequence joins TRBV28 and TRBJ1-1; weak D call: TRBD1 (5 bases). Deletions cut 5 bases from V and 3 bases from J, with 16 bases between. The length of the CDR3 is 15 residues. Germline lookup yields CDR1 MDHEN and CDR2 SYDVKM. The CDR3 loop reads CASSGGGVVDTEAFF. The CDR3 region has the DNA TGTGCCAGCAGTGGGGGAGGGGTCGTTGACACTGAAGCTTTCTTT.

V and J are TRBV5-1 and TRBJ1-1; 7 nucleotides align to TRBD1. After removal of 3 bases from V and 0 bases from J, the junction contained 2 bases not matched to a gene. The CDR3 totals 14 residues. Germline assignment: CDR1 SGHRS and CDR2 YFSETQ. The CDR3 DNA reads TGCGCCAGCAGCTGGACAGGATTGAACACTGAAGCTTTCTTT. Translation gives CASSWTGLNTEAFF.

The gene calls are TRBV29-1 and TRBJ1-1; the D gene is possibly TRBD1 (5 bases). With 4 bases removed from V and 5 bases from J, the gap between germline ends came to 14 bases. CDR3 length equals 13 residues. The V gene's germline CDR1 is SQVTM and CDR2 ANQGSEA. The CDR3 loop reads CSVVMGRETEAFF. The DNA of the CDR3 is TGCAGCGTTGTAATGGGACGGGAGACTGAAGCTTTCTTT.

The V call is TRBV19, the J call TRBJ1-5; maybe TRBD1 (5 bases). Trimming removed 0 bases from V and 16 bases from J, with 16 bases in between. Germline V lookup: CDR1 LNHDA, CDR2 SQIVND (reference sequence). There are 13 residues in the CDR3. CDR3 region: CASSIDLPREVHF. The CDR3 DNA reads TGTGCCAGTAGTATAGATCTCCCCAGGGAGGTCCATTTT. The variable domain in full, with the rest retrieved from reference TRBV19 and TRBJ1-5, is DGGITQSPKYLFRKEGQNVTLSCEQNLNHDAMYWYRQDPGQGLRLIYYSQIVNDFQKGDIAEGYSVSREKKESFPLTVTSAQKNPTAFYLCASSIDLPREVHFGDGTRLSIL.

This clone was recorded only once. The rearrangement uses TRBV12-5 and TRBJ2-1, with TRBD1 as a possible D gene (5 bases). Germline CDR1 and CDR2: LGHNT and FRNRAP. The CDR3 runs to 16 residues. V gave up 0 bases and J gave up 7 bases, with 16 bases separating them. The CDR3 loop reads CASGLVVGAPRNEQFF. DNA of the CDR3: TGTGCTAGTGGTTTGGTAGTAGGGGCCCCACGGAATGAGCAGTTCTTC.

V is TRBV28 and J is TRBJ2-3; 7 nucleotides align to TRBD1. The CDR3 contains 13 residues. J gave up 5 bases and V 5 bases, and 4 bases lay outside the gene matches. Germline lookup yields CDR1 MDHEN and CDR2 SYDVKM. The CDR3 bases are TGTGCCAGCAGTCACGACAGGGTAGATACGCAGTATTTT. Its translation is CASSHDRVDTQYF.

The V gene is TRBV7-9, the J gene TRBJ2-7, with TRBD1 as a possible D gene (5 bases). Germline loops: CDR1 SEHNR, CDR2 FQNEAQ (reference sequence). V gave up 3 bases and J gave up 3 bases, with 15 bases separating them. This CDR3 contains 15 residues. The CDR3 spells CASSLSDRFSYEQYF. The CDR3 DNA reads as TGTGCCAGCAGCTTGAGCGACAGATTTAGCTACGAGCAGTACTTC.

The gene calls are TRBV6-5 and TRBJ1-1; the match to TRBD1 covers 7 bases. In germline, CDR1 is MNHEY, CDR2 SVGAGI. The ends lost 2 bases at V and 1 base at J; junction bases unmatched: 7. The CDR3 is made up of 16 amino acids. CDR3 residues: CASSYPGGGANTEAFF. The CDR3 bases are TGTGCCAGCAGTTACCCCGGAGGGGGCGCGAACACTGAAGCTTTCTTT.

This clone was observed once. This chain links TRBV1 with TRBJ2-7; TRBD2, as called in the table, went unchecked against the DNA. TRBV1 is deemed a pseudogene. This CDR3 region has 21 residues. CDR3 coding DNA: TGCACCAGCAGCCAAGAACCCTCCCTGACTAGCGGGGGGCCCGGGAAGTACGAGCAGTACTTC. It yields the protein CTSSQEPSLTSGGPGKYEQYF.

The chain employs TRBV7-2 and TRBJ1-1, with TRBD1 matching over 7 bases. Germline V lookup: CDR1 SGHTA, CDR2 FQGNSA. This CDR3 is built from 15 residues. V lost 7 bases to trimming and J lost 5 bases; unmatched junction nucleotides: 13. This CDR3 reads CASNQRGQGVTEAFF. Here the CDR3 DNA reads TGTGCCAGCAACCAGCGCGGGCAGGGGGTTACTGAAGCTTTCTTT.

This clone turned up a few times. The DNA for the CDR3 is TGTGCCAGCAGCCTGGGCCTTCTGAACACTGAAGCTTTCTTT. Translation: CASSLGLLNTEAFF. The chain links TRBV7-8 to TRBJ1-1, with D hard to call. V was pared by 5 bases and J by 0 bases, with 10 bases between. Germline-derived CDR1 and CDR2 are SGHVS and FQNEAQ. The CDR3 extends over 14 amino acids.

The CDR3 DNA reads as TGTGCCAGCAGTTTACGGCTAGCGGGACTCTACGAGCAGTACTTC. It codes for CASSLRLAGLYEQYF. The gene calls are TRBV27 and TRBJ2-7; 9 positions match TRBD2. CDR3 size: 15 residues. Germline V gene sequence: CDR1 MNHEY, CDR2 SMNVEV (reference sequence). V lost 2 bases to trimming and J lost 3 bases; unmatched junction nucleotides: 5.

The J gene is TRBJ1-1, the V gene TRBV5-4; D gene uncertain. The V end lost 1 base, the J end lost 0 bases, and 10 bases lay between the germline ends. The CDR3 is made up of 15 amino acids. The germline gives CDR1 SGHNT, CDR2 YYREEE (reference sequence). The CDR3: CASSLPLGMNTEAFF. The CDR3 DNA is TGTGCCAGCAGCTTGCCGCTCGGGATGAACACTGAAGCTTTCTTT. The whole variable domain, remainder taken from reference TRBV5-4 and TRBJ1-1, is ETGVTQSPTHLIKTRGQQVTLRCSSQSGHNTVSWYQQALGQGPQFIFQYYREEENGRGNFPPRFSGLQFPNYSSELNVNALELDDSALYLCASSLPLGMNTEAFFGQGTRLTVV.

The V and J genes are TRBV9 and TRBJ2-1; 8 bases fit TRBD1. V lost 3 bases and J lost 10; bases outside the gene matches: 3. The CDR3 is 12 residues long. CDR1 is SGDLS, CDR2 YYNGEE, per germline. CDR3: CASSDRDREQFF. The CDR3 nucleotides are TGTGCCAGCAGCGACCGGGACAGGGAGCAGTTCTTC. Filled out from reference TRBV9 and TRBJ2-1, the complete variable domain reads DSGVTQTPKHLITATGQRVTLRCSPRSGDLSVYWYQQSLDQGLQFLIQYYNGEERAKGNILERFSAQQFPDLHSELNLSSLELGDSALYFCASSDRDREQFFGPGTRLTVL.